This is a list of T cell receptor beta chains from one sample in a study of vaccination and CD4 T cells after COVID-19. No antigen has been identified for these receptors. A single record per CDR3 protein comes from TCRdb applying MiXCR to the PCR reads. The top ten hold 12% of the sample, which has around 22,000 distinct CDR3 sequences, 30% to 35% seen once. Sequenced input: cultured CD4+ T cells from blood. These receptors were collected from a human donor with COVID-19. CDR3s include the opening cysteine and the closing phenylalanine or tryptophan. The D gene is left open where the match is weak. The size of a clone is reported for some rows only, either as once, few or many, or as a class for expanded clones.

TRBJ2-5,NA,NA,TRBV14,CASSQQGGPGETQYF,TGTGCCAGCAGCCAACAGGGGGGGCCTGGGGAGACCCAGTACTTC
TRBJ2-7,NA,NA,TRBV25-1,CASSDDRKLTYEQYF,TGTGCCAGCAGTGATGATCGGAAGCTGACCTACGAGCAGTACTTC
TRBJ2-5,NA,NA,TRBV20-1,CSAHRRSHPGVETQYF,TGCAGTGCTCATCGCCGGTCTCACCCAGGGGTAGAGACCCAGTACTTC
TRBJ2-7,TRBD2,NA,TRBV6-1,CASGSGGSSYYEQYF,TGTGCCAGCGGAAGCGGGGGGTCGAGTTATTACGAGCAGTACTTC
TRBJ2-7,NA,NA,TRBV15,CATSSRQGWGTYEQYF,TGTGCCACCAGCAGCCGTCAGGGATGGGGGACCTACGAGCAGTACTTC
TRBJ2-3,TRBD2,NA,TRBV6-1,CASSETSGGAGDTQYF,TGTGCCAGCAGTGAGACTAGCGGGGGGGCGGGAGATACGCAGTATTTT
TRBJ1-1,NA,NA,TRBV30,CAWSVRAAMNTEAFF,TGTGCCTGGAGTGTACGGGCAGCGATGAACACTGAAGCTTTCTTT
TRBJ2-5,TRBD1,NA,TRBV2,CASRLRTGSVQETQCF,TGTGCCAGCAGGCTAAGGACAGGGTCCGTCCAAGAGACCCAGTGCTTC
TRBJ1-2,NA,NA,TRBV5-6,CASRSDGVYGYTF,TGTGCCAGCAGGTCGGACGGAGTCTATGGCTACACCTTC
TRBJ2-3,NA,NA,TRBV6-1,CASSAQGDTDTQYF,TGTGCCAGCAGTGCCCAGGGCGACACAGATACGCAGTATTTT
TRBJ2-3,TRBD2,NA,TRBV10-3,CAISKGLAGGPGDTDTQYF,TGTGCCATCAGTAAGGGACTAGCGGGGGGGCCTGGCGACACAGATACGCAGTATTTT
TRBJ1-1,TRBD1,few,TRBV20-1,CSASPGQGETEAFF,TGCAGTGCTAGCCCTGGACAGGGGGAGACTGAAGCTTTCTTT
TRBJ2-7,NA,NA,TRBV7-2,CASSLMRGQTYEQYF,TGTGCCAGCAGCTTAATGCGGGGGCAAACCTACGAGCAGTACTTC
TRBJ2-5,TRBD1,NA,TRBV10-3,CAIRNTNRGAQETQYF,TGTGCCATCAGGAACACCAACAGGGGGGCACAAGAGACCCAGTACTTC
TRBJ2-5,TRBD1,NA,TRBV24-1,CATSGRDRGLGETQYF,TGTGCCACCAGTGGCCGGGACAGGGGTTTGGGAGAGACCCAGTACTTC
TRBJ2-5,TRBD1,few,TRBV7-8,CASSQDRGQTQYF,TGTGCCAGCAGCCAAGACAGGGGACAGACCCAGTACTTC
TRBJ2-1,TRBD1,few,TRBV7-6,CASSTLGTGYNEQFF,TGTGCCAGCAGCACTCTCGGGACAGGGTACAATGAGCAGTTCTTC
TRBJ1-6,TRBD1,few,TRBV6-1,CASRRQGISYNSPLHF,TGTGCCAGCAGAAGACAGGGAATCTCCTATAATTCACCCCTCCACTTT
TRBJ2-6,NA,NA,TRBV28,CASKETGQYSGANVLTF,TGTGCCAGCAAAGAGACAGGCCAGTACTCTGGGGCCAACGTCCTGACTTTC
TRBJ2-5,TRBD2,NA,TRBV5-1,CASSGAGGPGTQYF,TGCGCCAGCAGCGGAGCGGGGGGACCGGGGACCCAGTACTTC
TRBJ1-1,NA,NA,TRBV5-1,CASSGNWGAQYTEAFF,TGCGCCAGCAGCGGGAATTGGGGAGCCCAGTACACTGAAGCTTTCTTT
TRBJ1-1,NA,NA,TRBV12-3/TRBV12-4,CASSFGRGTEAFF,TGTGCCAGCAGTTTTGGTCGGGGCACTGAAGCTTTCTTT
TRBJ2-2,TRBD1,few,TRBV11-2,CASSPRAGTGGTGELFF,TGTGCCAGCAGCCCCAGGGCCGGGACAGGGGGCACCGGGGAGCTGTTTTTT
TRBJ2-7,NA,NA,TRBV20-1,CSARDLQVNYEQYF,TGCAGTGCTAGAGATTTGCAGGTAAACTACGAGCAGTACTTC
TRBJ2-1,TRBD2,NA,TRBV19,CASNPTRGGLRNEQFF,TGTGCCAGTAATCCAACTCGGGGGGGCCTTAGGAATGAGCAGTTCTTC
TRBJ2-5,NA,NA,TRBV24-1,CATSDSRVSETQYF,TGTGCCACCAGTGATTCCAGGGTTTCGGAGACCCAGTACTTC
TRBJ1-5,TRBD1,few,TRBV7-2,CASSQGTGFGNQPQHF,TGTGCCAGCAGCCAAGGGACAGGGTTCGGCAATCAGCCCCAGCATTTT
TRBJ1-5,NA,few,TRBV19,CAGGEVDNQPQHF,TGTGCCGGGGGTGAGGTTGACAATCAGCCCCAGCATTTT
TRBJ2-1,NA,NA,TRBV6-4,CASSDSTGNYNEQFF,TGTGCCAGCAGTGACTCGACCGGGAACTACAATGAGCAGTTCTTC
TRBJ1-2,NA,few,TRBV20-1,CSARDGTRVSYGYTF,TGCAGTGCTAGAGATGGGACACGTGTTTCCTATGGCTACACCTTC
TRBJ1-6,NA,few,TRBV7-2,CASSSQGTNSPLHF,TGTGCCAGCAGCTCACAGGGAACAAATTCACCCCTCCACTTT
TRBJ2-5,NA,few,TRBV6-1,CASSEPYQETQYF,TGTGCCAGCAGTGAACCCTACCAAGAGACCCAGTACTTC
TRBJ2-2,NA,NA,TRBV12-3/TRBV12-4,CASSRTTGNTGELFF,TGTGCCAGCAGTAGAACAACAGGGAACACCGGGGAGCTGTTTTTT
TRBJ1-4,TRBD1,few,TRBV20-1,CSAQPPGGNEKLFF,TGCAGTGCCCAACCCCCAGGGGGTAATGAAAAACTGTTTTTT
TRBJ1-5,NA,few,TRBV2,CASRPLGVQPQHF,TGTGCCAGCAGGCCCCTCGGCGTTCAGCCCCAGCATTTT
TRBJ2-1,TRBD1,few,TRBV10-3,CAISESLQGAADEQFF,TGTGCCATCAGTGAGTCGTTGCAGGGGGCGGCCGATGAGCAGTTCTTC
TRBJ2-5,NA,NA,TRBV11-3,CASSLDPPGETQYF,TGTGCCAGCAGCTTGGACCCGCCAGGCGAGACCCAGTACTTC
TRBJ2-3,NA,NA,TRBV5-5,CASSLELGTTQYF,TGTGCCAGCAGCTTGGAGTTAGGTACGACGCAGTATTTT
TRBJ1-5,NA,medium-sized,TRBV24-1,CATSDSNQPQHF,TGTGCCACCAGTGATTCCAATCAGCCCCAGCATTTT
TRBJ1-5,NA,NA,TRBV11-2,CASSLSFGQPQHF,TGTGCCAGCAGCTTATCGTTCGGTCAGCCCCAGCATTTT
TRBJ2-7,NA,few,TRBV11-3,CASSGGGRVYEQYF,TGTGCCAGCAGCGGAGGGGGCAGGGTCTACGAGCAGTACTTC
TRBJ1-2,NA,few,TRBV21-1,CASSNRYVRGPDYGYTF,TGTGCCAGCAGCAACCGTTATGTCAGGGGGCCGGACTATGGCTACACCTTC
TRBJ2-7,NA,NA,TRBV19,CASSMKSTLLVEQYF,TGTGCCAGTAGTATGAAATCGACCCTCCTCGTCGAGCAGTACTTC
TRBJ2-2,TRBD1,few,TRBV27,CASSWGQPSPSSNTGELFF,TGTGCCAGCAGTTGGGGACAGCCCAGCCCTTCGTCGAACACCGGGGAGCTGTTTTTT
TRBJ2-3,NA,NA,TRBV2,CATSPTTPKASTDTQYF,TGTGCCACCAGTCCGACCACGCCCAAAGCTAGCACAGATACGCAGTATTTT
TRBJ1-5,NA,NA,TRBV10-3,CAIREGSQPQHF,TGTGCCATTAGAGAGGGGTCTCAGCCCCAGCATTTT
TRBJ1-4,NA,NA,TRBV9,CASSVEGEGQLFF,TGTGCCAGCAGCGTAGAGGGGGAAGGCCAACTGTTTTTT
TRBJ2-5,TRBD2,few,TRBV2,CASSPGTKETQYF,TGTGCCAGCAGTCCCGGGACTAAAGAGACCCAGTACTTC
TRBJ1-5,NA,NA,TRBV15,CATQGQLNQPQHF,TGTGCCACCCAAGGACAGTTAAATCAGCCCCAGCATTTT
TRBJ2-5,TRBD1,NA,TRBV28,CASSRSATHRGETQYF,TGTGCCAGCAGCCGAAGCGCCACTCACAGGGGTGAGACCCAGTACTTC